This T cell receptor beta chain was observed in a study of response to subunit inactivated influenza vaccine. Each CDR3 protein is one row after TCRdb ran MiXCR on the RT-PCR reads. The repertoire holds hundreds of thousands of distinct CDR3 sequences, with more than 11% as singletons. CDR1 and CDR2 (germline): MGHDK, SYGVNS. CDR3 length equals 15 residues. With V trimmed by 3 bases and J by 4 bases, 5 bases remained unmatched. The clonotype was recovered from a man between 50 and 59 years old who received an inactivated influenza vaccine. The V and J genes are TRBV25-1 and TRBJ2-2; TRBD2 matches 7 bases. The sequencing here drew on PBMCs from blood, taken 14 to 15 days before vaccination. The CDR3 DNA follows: TGTGCCAGCAGTGACCGCGGGGGAGGCACCGGGGAGCTGTTTTTT. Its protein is CASSDRGGGTGELFF. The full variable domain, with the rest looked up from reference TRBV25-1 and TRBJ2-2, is EADIYQTPRYLVIGTGKKITLECSQTMGHDKMYWYQQDPGMELHLIHYSYGVNSTEKGDLSSESTVSRIRTEHFPLTLESARPSHTSQYLCASSDRGGGTGELFFGEGSRLTVL.